The T cell receptor beta chain described here comes from a study of blood T cell repertoires in COVID-19. Study summary: Acute-phase and convalescent COVID-19 samples originated in the United States, Italy and Spain.

Only in-frame clones appear in the TCRdb table, and some are missing; sequencing was by immunoSEQ multiplex PCR. The sample includes approximately 140,000 clones, 84% of them seen just once. CDR1 is LNHDA and CDR2 is SQIVND in the germline V gene (reference sequence). The ends were cut back, 10 bases at V and 4 bases at J, with 14 bases in the middle. The CDR3 is 13 amino acids. This receptor was obtained from a man in his 60s with acute or convalescent COVID-19. The specimen sequenced was peripheral blood. The rearrangement links TRBV19 to TRBJ1-3; D might be TRBD1 (6 bases). CDR3: CATKQGIGNTIYF. CDR3 in DNA: TGTGCCACCAAACAGGGAATAGGAAACACCATATATTTT.